This T cell receptor (beta chain) is from a study of human versus mouse CDR3 diversity and MHC coevolution. Turning to the study itself: Each sample yielded about 0.6 x 10^7 to 1.6 x 10^7 valid reads. Findings and limits, study-wide: Human T cells underwent selection on about six different MHC II alleles.

About this clone itself: Its matching antigen is unknown.

Sorting isolated naive CD4 T cells lacking CD45RO and expressing CD62L. V gave up 2 bases and J gave up 8 bases; unmatched junction bases: 15. CDR1 and CDR2 from the germline V gene are LNHDA and SQIVND (reference sequence). This CDR3 region has 17 residues. Here immunoSEQ multiplex PCR was the method, and the copy in TCRdb shows in-frame clones only, minus some. The sample holds tens of thousands of clones, around 94% seen once. The clonotype was recovered from a person between 60 and 70 years old in good health. The specimen sequenced was naive CD4+ T cells from blood. Subset denoted: CD45RO-negative CD62L-positive naive CD4 T cells. The chain uses TRBV19 and TRBJ1-2, with 9 nucleotides matching TRBD1. The chain's CDR3 is CASSIISPGTGKKGYTF. In DNA form, the CDR3 reads TGTGCCAGTAGTATAATAAGTCCCGGGACAGGGAAGAAGGGCTACACCTTC.